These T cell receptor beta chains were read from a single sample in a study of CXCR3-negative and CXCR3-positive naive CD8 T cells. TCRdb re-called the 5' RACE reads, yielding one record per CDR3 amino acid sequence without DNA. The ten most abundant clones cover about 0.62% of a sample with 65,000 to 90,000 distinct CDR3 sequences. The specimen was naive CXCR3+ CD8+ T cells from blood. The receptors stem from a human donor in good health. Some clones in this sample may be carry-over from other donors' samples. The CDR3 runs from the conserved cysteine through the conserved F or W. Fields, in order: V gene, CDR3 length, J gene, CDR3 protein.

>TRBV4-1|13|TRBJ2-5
CASSQVHLETQYF
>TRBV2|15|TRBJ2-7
CASSEGLLDPYEQYF
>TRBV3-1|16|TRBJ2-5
CASSFYTGTEQETQYF
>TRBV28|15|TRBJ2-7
CASSSVGSPNYEQYF
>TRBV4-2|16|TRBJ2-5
CASSQYIGLTQETQYF
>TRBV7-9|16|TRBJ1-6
CASSLYWGDSNSPLHF
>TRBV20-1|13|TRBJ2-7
CSATGTFSYEQYF
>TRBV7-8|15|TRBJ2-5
CASSSGTGRRETQYF
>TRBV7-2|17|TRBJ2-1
CASSLKGGGQPYNEQFF
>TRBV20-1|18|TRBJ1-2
CSARGAVLRDRANYGYTF
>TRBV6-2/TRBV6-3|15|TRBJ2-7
CASSKLAGPSYEQYF